This T cell receptor (beta chain) was retrieved from a study of T cells in tuberculosis. A remark on this clone: Its antigen remains unknown.

Study conclusions and caveats: Active tuberculosis alpha repertoires lay closer to GMM-specific TCRs than controls'.

Method: immunoSEQ multiplex PCR; TCRdb's copy keeps in-frame clones and lacks some. The repertoire holds about 29,000 clones, with over 85% as singletons. The germline V gene encodes CDR1 SGHAT and CDR2 FQNNGV. There are 15 residues in the CDR3. Unmatched junction bases numbered 2, after V lost 3 bases and J lost 1 base. This clonotype originated in a donor aged 10 to 29 with latent tuberculosis or without tuberculosis infection. This rearrangement joins TRBV11-2 to TRBJ2-3; 9 bases line up with TRBD2. The sequencing sample was made of PBMCs. CDR3 coding DNA: TGTGCCAGCAGCTTTTTAGCGGGAGGCACAGATACGCAGTATTTT. Translation gives CASSFLAGGTDTQYF.